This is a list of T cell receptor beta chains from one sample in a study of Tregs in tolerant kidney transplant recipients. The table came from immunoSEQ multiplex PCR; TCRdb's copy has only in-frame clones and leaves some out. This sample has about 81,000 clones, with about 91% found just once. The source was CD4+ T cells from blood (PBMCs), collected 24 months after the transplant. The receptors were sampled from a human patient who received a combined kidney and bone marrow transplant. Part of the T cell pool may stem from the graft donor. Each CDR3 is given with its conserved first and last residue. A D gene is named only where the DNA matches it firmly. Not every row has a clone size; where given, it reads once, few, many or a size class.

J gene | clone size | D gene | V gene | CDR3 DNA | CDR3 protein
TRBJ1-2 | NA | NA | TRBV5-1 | TGCGCCAGCAGCTACAGCCCGGGACTCAACCCTCTGACCCTCTATGGCTACACCTTC | CASSYSPGLNPLTLYGYTF
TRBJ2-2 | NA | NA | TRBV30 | TGTGCCTGGAGTGTAATAGCGGCCCCCATCACCGGGGAGCTGTTTTTT | CAWSVIAAPITGELFF
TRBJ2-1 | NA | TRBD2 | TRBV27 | TGTGCCAGCACCCCAGGGGCCCCGGGACTAGCGGAATTCAATGAGCAGTTCTTC | CASTPGAPGLAEFNEQFF
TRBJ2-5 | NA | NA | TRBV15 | TGTGCCACCAGCAGAGATTTGGTCGTTAGTAAGACCCAGTACTTC | CATSRDLVVSKTQYF
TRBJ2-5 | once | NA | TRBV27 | TGTGCCAGCATCTTCCGAGGGTTTCGAGAGACCCAGTACTTC | CASIFRGFRETQYF
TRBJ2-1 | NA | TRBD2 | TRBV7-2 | TGTGCCAGCACTCAGGCTAGCGGTTACAATGAGCAGTTCTTC | CASTQASGYNEQFF
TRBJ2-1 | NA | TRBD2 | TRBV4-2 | TGTGCCAGCAGCTCAGTGGGTGCTAGCGGGAGGGTGAGCTCCTACAATGAGCAGTTCTTC | CASSSVGASGRVSSYNEQFF
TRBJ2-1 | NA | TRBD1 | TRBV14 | TGTGCCAGCAGCCAAGGACTACAGGGGGACAATGAGCAGTTCTTC | CASSQGLQGDNEQFF
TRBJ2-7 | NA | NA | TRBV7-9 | TGTGCCAGCAGCTTCGGGGGACCCCTGAACGAGCAGTACTTC | CASSFGGPLNEQYF
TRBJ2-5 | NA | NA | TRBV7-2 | TGTGCCAGCAGCTTACTACGAAGAACGGAGACCCAGTACTTC | CASSLLRRTETQYF
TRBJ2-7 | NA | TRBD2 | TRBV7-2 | TGTGCCAGCAGCTTAGCCGGGGGGAGCGAGCAGTACTTC | CASSLAGGSEQYF
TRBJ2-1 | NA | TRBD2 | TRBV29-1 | TGCAGCGTTGGGCCTAGCGGGAGCTATGAGCAGTTCTTC | CSVGPSGSYEQFF
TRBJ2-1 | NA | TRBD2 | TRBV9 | TGTGCCAGCAGCCCTAGCGGGAGCTCCTACAATGAGCAGTTCTTC | CASSPSGSSYNEQFF
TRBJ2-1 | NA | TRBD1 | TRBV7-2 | TGTGCCAGCAGCTTACGGACAGGGTATGGCAATGAGCAGTTCTTC | CASSLRTGYGNEQFF
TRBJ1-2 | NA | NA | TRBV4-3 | TGCGCCAGCAGCCAAGATCGTCAGGGGTTCTATGGCTACACCTTC | CASSQDRQGFYGYTF
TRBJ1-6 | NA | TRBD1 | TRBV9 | TGTGCCAGCAGCGTAAGGACAGGGTTTGATTCACCCCTCCACTTT | CASSVRTGFDSPLHF
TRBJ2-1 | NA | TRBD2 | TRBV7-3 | TGTGCCAGCAGCTCCGTACTAGCGGGAGGATACAATGAGCAGTTCTTC | CASSSVLAGGYNEQFF
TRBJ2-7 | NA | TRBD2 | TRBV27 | TGTGCCAGCAGTCGTGACGGACTAGCGGGAACCTACGAGCAGTACTTC | CASSRDGLAGTYEQYF
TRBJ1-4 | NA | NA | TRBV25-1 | TGTGCCAGCAGCAGGTTCAACTACAGGTCGAAGGGTGAAAAACTGTTTTTT | CASSRFNYRSKGEKLFF
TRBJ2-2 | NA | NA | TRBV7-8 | TGTGCCAGCAGCAGAGACAGGACCTTTCTTGGGGAGCTGTTTTTT | CASSRDRTFLGELFF
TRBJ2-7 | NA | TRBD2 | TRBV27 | TGTGCCAGCAGTTTGTTTTCAATTGTTCCGGGAGGATCCTACGAGCAGTACTTC | CASSLFSIVPGGSYEQYF
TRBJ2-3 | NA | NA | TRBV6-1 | TGTGCCAGCAGCGAAGCCGGGATCTTGTTTCCGGGTACGCAGTATTTT | CASSEAGILFPGTQYF
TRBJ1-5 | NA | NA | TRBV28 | TGTGCCAGCAGTTTATCTTTGGCGACAGTTAGCAATCAGCCCCAGCATTTT | CASSLSLATVSNQPQHF
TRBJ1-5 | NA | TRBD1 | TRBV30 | TGTGCCTGGTCCACCGGGACAGCAAATCAGCCCCAGCATTTT | CAWSTGTANQPQHF
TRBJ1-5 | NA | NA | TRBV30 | TGTGCCTGGAGTAAGACAACTTCGGGAGGCAATCAGCCCCAGCATTTT | CAWSKTTSGGNQPQHF
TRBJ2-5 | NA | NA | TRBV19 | TGTGCCAGTAGTGGAGACAGGCAAGAGACCCAGTACTTC | CASSGDRQETQYF
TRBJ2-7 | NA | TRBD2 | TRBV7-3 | TGTGCCAGCAGCCCCGGACTAGCGGGCCCCCTGGAGCAGTACTTC | CASSPGLAGPLEQYF
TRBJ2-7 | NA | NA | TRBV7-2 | TGTGCCAGCAAAAGTGGGATAGGGGACTACGAGCAGTACTTC | CASKSGIGDYEQYF
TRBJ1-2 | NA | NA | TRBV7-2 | TGTGCCAGCAGCATTCAGGGGTATGGCTACACCTTC | CASSIQGYGYTF
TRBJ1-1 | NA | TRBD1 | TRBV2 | TGTGCCAGCAGTGATGGCAGGGGGGACACTGAAGCTTTCTTT | CASSDGRGDTEAFF
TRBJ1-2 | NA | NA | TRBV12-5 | TGTGCTAGTGGTGGGGGGGTGTCCGGGGTCTATGGCTACACCTTC | CASGGGVSGVYGYTF
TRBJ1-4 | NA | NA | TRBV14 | TGTGCCAGCAGCCAAGAGTCCCACCTTAGGGGCGAAAAACTGTTTTTT | CASSQESHLRGEKLFF
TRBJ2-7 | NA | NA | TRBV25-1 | TGTGCCAGCAGTGAAGGTGTAAAGAGATCCTACGAGCAGTACTTC | CASSEGVKRSYEQYF
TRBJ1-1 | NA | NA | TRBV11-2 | TGTGCCAGCAGGACAGTCAGGAACACTGAAGCTTTCTTT | CASRTVRNTEAFF
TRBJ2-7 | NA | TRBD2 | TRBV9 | TGTGCCAGCAGCACTGGACTAGCGGAAACCTACGAGCAGTACTTC | CASSTGLAETYEQYF
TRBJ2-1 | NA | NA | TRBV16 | TGTGCCACCCGGACACACCAGCCTTTCGATCAGCAGTTCTTC | CATRTHQPFDQQFF
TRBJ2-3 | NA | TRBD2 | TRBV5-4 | TGTGCCAGCAGCGCGGGACTAGCGGACAAAGGTACAGATACGCAGTATTTT | CASSAGLADKGTDTQYF
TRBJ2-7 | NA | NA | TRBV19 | TGTGCCAGTAGTACGAGACCAGACTTTTCCTACGAGCAGTACTTC | CASSTRPDFSYEQYF
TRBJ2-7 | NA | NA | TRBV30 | TGTGCCTGGAGCTTGGTCTACTACGAGCAGTACTTC | CAWSLVYYEQYF
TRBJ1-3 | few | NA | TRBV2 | TGTGCCAGCAGGGGGCCCCAATTGGGGCCGAAACATACCATATATTTT | CASRGPQLGPKHTIYF
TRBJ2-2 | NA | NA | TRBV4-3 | TGCGCCAGCAGCGAGGGGGGGTTCTATACCGGGGAGCTGTTTTTT | CASSEGGFYTGELFF
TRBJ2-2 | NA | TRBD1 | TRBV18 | TGTGCCAGCTCACCAACGGGACAGGGGAACACCGGGGAGCTGTTTTTT | CASSPTGQGNTGELFF
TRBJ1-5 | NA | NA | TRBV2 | TGTGCCAGCCGGCGGGACCCCTATCAGCCCCAGCATTTT | CASRRDPYQPQHF
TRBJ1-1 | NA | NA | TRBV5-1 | TGCGCCAGCAGCTTGAGAGGGAACACTGAAGCTTTCTTT | CASSLRGNTEAFF
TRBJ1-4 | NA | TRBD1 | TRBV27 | TGTGCCAGCAGCTATCAGGGGGCGAAGGAAAAACTGTTTTTT | CASSYQGAKEKLFF
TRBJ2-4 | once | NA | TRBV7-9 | TGTGCCAGCAGCTTGGGATGGGGCTTAAACATTCAGTACTTC | CASSLGWGLNIQYF
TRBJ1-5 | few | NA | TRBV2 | TGTGCCAGCTCAGATGCCAGAAATAGCAATCAGCCCCAGCATTTT | CASSDARNSNQPQHF
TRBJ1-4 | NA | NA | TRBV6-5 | TGTGCCAGCAGTTACTCATACAGGGATGTTAGAGAAAAACTGTTTTTT | CASSYSYRDVREKLFF
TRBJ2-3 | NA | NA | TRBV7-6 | TGTGCCAGCAGCACCCGTCGGGCGGGCACTAGCACAGATACGCAGTATTTT | CASSTRRAGTSTDTQYF
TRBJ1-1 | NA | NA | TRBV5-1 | TGCGCCAGCAGCTCCGTGGGGGGCACTGAAGCTTTCTTT | CASSSVGGTEAFF
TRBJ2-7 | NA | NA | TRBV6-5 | TGTGCCAGCAGTCGAGACAGGCCAAGCTCCTACGAGCAGTACTTC | CASSRDRPSSYEQYF
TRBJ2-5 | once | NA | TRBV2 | TGTGCCAGCAGTGCCGACTCATCAGAGACCCAGTACTTC | CASSADSSETQYF
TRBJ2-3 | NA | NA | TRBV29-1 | TGCAGCGTATACTCTAGTTCAGATACGCAGTATTTT | CSVYSSSDTQYF
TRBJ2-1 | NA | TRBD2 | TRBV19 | TGTGCCAGTAGTAGAACCGGGACTAGCGGGAGTGAGCAGTTCTTC | CASSRTGTSGSEQFF
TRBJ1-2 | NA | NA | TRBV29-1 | TGCAGCGTCCATAGGGGGACCCTTGATGGCTACACCTTC | CSVHRGTLDGYTF
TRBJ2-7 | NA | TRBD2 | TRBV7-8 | TGTGCCAGCAGCCGACTAGCGGGGACCTACGAGCAGTACTTC | CASSRLAGTYEQYF
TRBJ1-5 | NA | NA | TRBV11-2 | TGTGCCAGCAGCAATAGTGGGGAGCTCCCCAATCAGCCCCAGCATTTT | CASSNSGELPNQPQHF